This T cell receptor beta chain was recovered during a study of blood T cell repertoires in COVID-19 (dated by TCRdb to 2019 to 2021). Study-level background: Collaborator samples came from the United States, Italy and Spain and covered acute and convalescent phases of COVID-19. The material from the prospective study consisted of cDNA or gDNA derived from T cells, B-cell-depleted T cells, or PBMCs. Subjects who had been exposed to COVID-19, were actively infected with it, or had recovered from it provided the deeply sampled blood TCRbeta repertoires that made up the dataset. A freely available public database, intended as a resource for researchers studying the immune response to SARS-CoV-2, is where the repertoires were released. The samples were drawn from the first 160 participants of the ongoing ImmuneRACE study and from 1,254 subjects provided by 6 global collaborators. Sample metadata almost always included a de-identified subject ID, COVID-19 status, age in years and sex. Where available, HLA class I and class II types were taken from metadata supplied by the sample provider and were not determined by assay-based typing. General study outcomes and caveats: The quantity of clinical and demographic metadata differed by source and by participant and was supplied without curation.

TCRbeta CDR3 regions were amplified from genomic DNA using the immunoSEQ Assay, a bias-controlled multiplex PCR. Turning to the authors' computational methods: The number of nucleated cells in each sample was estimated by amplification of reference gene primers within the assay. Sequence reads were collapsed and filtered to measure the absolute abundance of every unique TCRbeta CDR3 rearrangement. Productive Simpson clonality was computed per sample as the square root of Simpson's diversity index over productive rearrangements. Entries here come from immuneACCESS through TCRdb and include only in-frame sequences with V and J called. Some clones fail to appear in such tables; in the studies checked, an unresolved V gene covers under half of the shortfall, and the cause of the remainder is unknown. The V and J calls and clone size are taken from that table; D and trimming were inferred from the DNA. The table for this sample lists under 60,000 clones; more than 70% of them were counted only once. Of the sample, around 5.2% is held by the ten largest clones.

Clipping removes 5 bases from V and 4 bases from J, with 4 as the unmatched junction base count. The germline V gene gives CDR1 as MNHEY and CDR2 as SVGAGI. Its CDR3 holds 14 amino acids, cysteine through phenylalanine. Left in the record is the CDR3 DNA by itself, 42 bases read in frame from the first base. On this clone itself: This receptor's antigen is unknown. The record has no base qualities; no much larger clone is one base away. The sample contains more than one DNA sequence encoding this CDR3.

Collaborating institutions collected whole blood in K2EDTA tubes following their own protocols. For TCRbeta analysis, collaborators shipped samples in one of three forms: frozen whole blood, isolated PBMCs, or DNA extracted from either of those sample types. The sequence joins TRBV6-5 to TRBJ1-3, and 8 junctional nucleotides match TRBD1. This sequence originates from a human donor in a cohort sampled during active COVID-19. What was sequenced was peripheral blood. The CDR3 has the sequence CASSRTGSGNTIYF. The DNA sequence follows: TGTGCCAGCAGTAGGACAGGGAGCGGAAACACCATATATTTT.